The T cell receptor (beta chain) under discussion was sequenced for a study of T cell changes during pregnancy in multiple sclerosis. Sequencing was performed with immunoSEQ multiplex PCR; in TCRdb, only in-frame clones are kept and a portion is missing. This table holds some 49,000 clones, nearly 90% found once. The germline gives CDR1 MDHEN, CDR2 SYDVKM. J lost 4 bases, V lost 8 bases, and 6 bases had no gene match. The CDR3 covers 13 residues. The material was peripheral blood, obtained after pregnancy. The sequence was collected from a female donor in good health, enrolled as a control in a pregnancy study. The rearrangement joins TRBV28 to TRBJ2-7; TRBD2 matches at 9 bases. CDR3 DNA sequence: TGTGCCAGCGGGATTAGCGGGAGATACGAGCAGTACTTC. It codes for CASGISGRYEQYF.